These T cell receptor beta chains were read from a single sample in a study of blood T cells in healthy people across ages. TCRdb redid the calling of the 5' RACE reads with MiXCR, one entry per CDR3 protein. The sample has fewer than 650,000 distinct CDR3 sequences, around a quarter seen once. This same sample was also taken into another study, of T cells of mothers and their children.

The sample taken for sequencing was blood. The source is a boy under 10 years old in good health. The conserved cysteine and the conserved F or W are not part of the CDR3 here. The order of the fields is J gene, V gene, CDR3 protein.

TRBJ2-7,TRBV20-1,SAHSSYEQY
TRBJ1-2,TRBV18,ASSSGGSQAPYGYT
TRBJ2-4,TRBV7-8,ASSYNDRLAKNIQY
TRBJ2-1,TRBV4-2,ASSHVSDRGRYNEQF
TRBJ2-1,TRBV5-4,ASSLGTQYNEQF
TRBJ2-7,TRBV19,ASSVTGGTYEQY
TRBJ2-5,TRBV6-1,ASLGLAGGPETQY
TRBJ2-5,TRBV3-1,ASSQVGLAGGQETQY
TRBJ2-7,TRBV7-2,ASSQRLAGFGEQY
TRBJ2-2,TRBV12-3/TRBV12-4,ASSLGLGAGELF
TRBJ2-5,TRBV7-6,ASSLGGLAVQETQY
TRBJ2-1,TRBV28,ASLDRATYNEQF
TRBJ2-5,TRBV15,ATSRDRGGQETQY
TRBJ2-5,TRBV9,ASSVVLAGGQETQY
TRBJ1-5,TRBV28,ASSHGQPQH
TRBJ2-5,TRBV2,ASRDRGGGEQY
TRBJ1-2,TRBV6-5,ASSYSYRVEYGYT
TRBJ2-3,TRBV5-1,ASSLAGTAVTDTQY
NA,TRBV20-1,SARIYRLQF
TRBJ1-2,TRBV29-1,SARREGLDGYT
TRBJ2-3,TRBV7-2,ASSLYGAPDTQY
TRBJ1-4,TRBV12-3/TRBV12-4,ASSLNPPGAGGEKLF
NA,TRBV11-1,ASSLGRAWGRETQY
TRBJ2-7,TRBV21-1,ASSKAPGQLLYEQY
TRBJ2-1,TRBV20-1,SAAPVAERNNEQF
TRBJ1-4,TRBV6-1,ASSAQGRKNEKLF
TRBJ1-1,TRBV4-3,ASSQEGRTGVTF
TRBJ1-3,TRBV12-3/TRBV12-4,ASSLRPFSGNTIY
TRBJ1-5,TRBV12-3/TRBV12-4,ASSRDRGDQPQH
TRBJ2-7,TRBV7-2,ASSLDRGGSFHEQY
TRBJ2-7,TRBV7-9,ASSTPSGGAYEQY
TRBJ2-2,TRBV7-9,ASSPETGELF
TRBJ1-3,TRBV28,ASTSGSFRSGNTIY
TRBJ1-1,TRBV10-3,AISGTGSMDEAF
TRBJ1-2,TRBV13,ASSYNTNNYGYT
TRBJ2-3,TRBV7-2,ASSLGGLAGSDTQY
TRBJ2-5,TRBV20-1,SARLTGGRETQY